A single sample is the source of the 15 T cell receptor beta chains below, sequenced in a study of blood T cell repertoires in COVID-19. Method: immunoSEQ multiplex PCR; TCRdb's copy keeps in-frame clones and lacks some. The sample yields 50,000 to 75,000 clones, more than 75% seen once. Specimen: peripheral blood. The receptors derive from an elderly man in a cohort sampled during active COVID-19.

The chain uses TRBV29-1 and TRBJ1-2; weak D call: TRBD1 (5 bases). V was pared by 4 bases and J by 0 bases, with 9 bases between. The CDR3 length is 13 residues. Germline-derived CDR1 and CDR2 are SQVTM and ANQGSEA. CDR3 nucleotides: TGCAGCGTTGTAGACAGAACTAACTATGGCTACACCTTC. Translation gives CSVVDRTNYGYTF.

The chain uses TRBV6-6 and TRBJ2-7, with D perhaps matching TRBD1 (6 bases). Trimming cost V 6 bases and J 0 bases, with 15 bases left between them. Germline V gene data show CDR1 as MNHNY and CDR2 as SVGAGI (reference sequence). The CDR3 runs 15 residues. CDR3 sequence: CASSPGRGYSYEQYF. CDR3 in DNA: TGTGCCAGCAGCCCCGGCAGGGGTTACTCCTACGAGCAGTACTTC.

The rearrangement links TRBV5-8 to TRBJ2-6, with a weak D call TRBD1 (5 bases). V gave up 4 bases and J gave up 0 bases, with 8 bases separating them. The germline CDR1 and CDR2 sequences are SGHTS and YDEGEE. This CDR3 has 15 amino acids. The CDR3, as DNA: TGTGCCAGCAGCCCAGGGCACTCTGGGGCCAACGTCCTGACTTTC. The encoded protein is CASSPGHSGANVLTF.

The chain joins TRBV7-3 to TRBJ2-1; TRBD2 aligns across 14 bases. This CDR3 contains 16 residues. The germline V gene has CDR1 SGHTA and CDR2 FQGTGA. V was clipped by 5 bases and J by 6 bases; unmatched bases: 6. The CDR3 region has the DNA TGTGCCAGCAGCCCGCGACTAGCGGGGGGGCTCAATGAGCAGTTCTTC. Residues: CASSPRLAGGLNEQFF. Together with reference TRBV7-3 and TRBJ2-1, the CDR3 gives the full variable domain: GAGVSQTPSNKVTEKGKYVELRCDPISGHTALYWYRQSLGQGPEFLIYFQGTGAADDSGLPNDRFFAVRPEGSVSTLKIQRTERGDSAVYLCASSPRLAGGLNEQFFGPGTRLTVL.

The CDR3 loop reads CAIRVGTGEPQHF. The CDR3 DNA reads TGTGCCATCAGAGTCGGGACAGGAGAGCCCCAGCATTTT. The chain has TRBV10-3 and TRBJ1-5, with 8 bases aligning to TRBD1. Germline V gene data show CDR1 as ENHRY and CDR2 as SYGVKD. The CDR3 runs 13 residues. V lost 6 bases and J lost 8; bases outside the gene matches: 6.

The chain has TRBV24-1 and TRBJ2-1, with D perhaps TRBD1 (5 bases). This CDR3 spans 14 amino acids. V lost 2 bases to trimming and J lost 6 bases, with 10 bases between them. The germline CDR1 and CDR2 sequences are KGHDR and SFDVKD. CDR3 sequence: CATSDSGAFNEQFF. The CDR3 nucleotides read TGTGCCACCAGTGATTCTGGGGCCTTCAATGAGCAGTTCTTC.

The rearrangement uses TRBV6-5 and TRBJ2-3, with D unresolved. The V and J ends lost 7 bases and 1 base respectively, with 9 bases between them. The CDR3 loop spans 13 amino acids. CDR1 MNHEY and CDR2 SVGAGI come from the germline V gene. CDR3 sequence (DNA): TGTGCCAGCACGCGTCAGGGCACAGATACGCAGTATTTT. This encodes CASTRQGTDTQYF.

The chain carries TRBV28 and TRBJ1-2; 10 bases are a match to TRBD1. V was pared by 4 bases and J by 7 bases, with 6 bases of the junction left unmatched. Germline lookup yields CDR1 MDHEN and CDR2 SYDVKM. CDR3 length: 14 amino acids. The CDR3 spells CASSYRQGARGYTF. CDR3 DNA: TGTGCCAGCAGTTATCGACAGGGGGCGCGTGGCTACACCTTC.

This chain connects TRBV27 to TRBJ1-2, with 9 bases identical to TRBD1. Germline V lookup: CDR1 MNHEY, CDR2 SMNVEV (reference sequence). This CDR3 spans 14 amino acids. J lost 4 bases, V lost 6 bases, and 6 bases had no gene match. The CDR3 bases are TGTGCCAGCAGAATGGGGGACAGGGCCTATGGCTACACCTTC. It codes for CASRMGDRAYGYTF.

This chain links TRBV7-3 with TRBJ2-3; 9 bases are a match to TRBD1. This CDR3 comprises 15 residues. Germline CDR1 reads SGHTA; CDR2 reads FQGTGA. Trimming removed 3 bases from V and 8 bases from J; junction bases left unmatched: 9. The CDR3 DNA is TGTGCCAGCAGCTTCACCGGGACAGGGATTATTACGCAGTATTTT. Residues: CASSFTGTGIITQYF.

The rearrangement links TRBV4-1 to TRBJ1-2, with D possibly TRBD1 on 5 matching bases. CDR1 MGHRA and CDR2 YSYEKL come from the germline V gene. Between the trimmed V and J ends, which lost 4 bases and 8 bases, there was a span of 23 bases. The CDR3 has 16 amino acids. CDR3 nucleotide sequence: TGCGCCAGCAGCCCCACGGGACTCCTCGTCGGGAGGGGCTACACCTTC. This sequence encodes CASSPTGLLVGRGYTF.

The rearrangement uses TRBV9 and TRBJ2-7, with D perhaps matching TRBD1 (7 bases). V dropped 0 bases and J dropped 6 bases, with 22 bases sitting between them. The V gene's germline CDR1 is SGDLS and CDR2 YYNGEE. The CDR3 loop spans 17 amino acids. The CDR3 DNA reads as TGTGCCAGCAGCGTAGCCCCGGTAAATCAGGGGGGATCCGAGCAGTACTTC. Encoded protein: CASSVAPVNQGGSEQYF. Variable domain in full (rest from reference TRBV9 and TRBJ2-7): DSGVTQTPKHLITATGQRVTLRCSPRSGDLSVYWYQQSLDQGLQFLIQYYNGEERAKGNILERFSAQQFPDLHSELNLSSLELGDSALYFCASSVAPVNQGGSEQYFGPGTRLTVT.

V gene TRBV2 combines with J gene TRBJ2-7, with 15 bases fitting TRBD2. The CDR3 consists of 15 residues. Germline CDR1 SNHLY, CDR2 FYNNEI. V lost 6 bases and J lost 3; bases outside the gene matches: 3. For the CDR3, the DNA is TGTGCCAGCAGGGGACTAGCGGGAGGATTCTACGAGCAGTACTTC. It codes for CASRGLAGGFYEQYF.

The chain recombines TRBV5-5 with TRBJ1-2; 9 bases agree with TRBD1. CDR1 SGHKS and CDR2 YYEKEE come from the germline V gene (reference sequence). The CDR3 length is 16 residues. The V and J ends lost 3 bases and 8 bases, in that order; junction bases with no gene match: 14. The CDR3 bases are TGTGCCAGCAGCTCCGTCCCGGGACAGGGTACGTCGGGCTACACCTTC. Translated: CASSSVPGQGTSGYTF.

The gene calls are TRBV7-7 and TRBJ2-1; 7 nucleotides agree with TRBD1. The CDR3 has 14 amino acids. Unmatched junction bases numbered 3, after V lost 1 base and J lost 6 bases. Germline V gives CDR1 SSHAT, CDR2 FNYEAQ (reference sequence). The CDR3, as DNA: TGTGCCAGCAGCTTAGGACAGGGATCCAATGAGCAGTTCTTC. Encoded protein: CASSLGQGSNEQFF.